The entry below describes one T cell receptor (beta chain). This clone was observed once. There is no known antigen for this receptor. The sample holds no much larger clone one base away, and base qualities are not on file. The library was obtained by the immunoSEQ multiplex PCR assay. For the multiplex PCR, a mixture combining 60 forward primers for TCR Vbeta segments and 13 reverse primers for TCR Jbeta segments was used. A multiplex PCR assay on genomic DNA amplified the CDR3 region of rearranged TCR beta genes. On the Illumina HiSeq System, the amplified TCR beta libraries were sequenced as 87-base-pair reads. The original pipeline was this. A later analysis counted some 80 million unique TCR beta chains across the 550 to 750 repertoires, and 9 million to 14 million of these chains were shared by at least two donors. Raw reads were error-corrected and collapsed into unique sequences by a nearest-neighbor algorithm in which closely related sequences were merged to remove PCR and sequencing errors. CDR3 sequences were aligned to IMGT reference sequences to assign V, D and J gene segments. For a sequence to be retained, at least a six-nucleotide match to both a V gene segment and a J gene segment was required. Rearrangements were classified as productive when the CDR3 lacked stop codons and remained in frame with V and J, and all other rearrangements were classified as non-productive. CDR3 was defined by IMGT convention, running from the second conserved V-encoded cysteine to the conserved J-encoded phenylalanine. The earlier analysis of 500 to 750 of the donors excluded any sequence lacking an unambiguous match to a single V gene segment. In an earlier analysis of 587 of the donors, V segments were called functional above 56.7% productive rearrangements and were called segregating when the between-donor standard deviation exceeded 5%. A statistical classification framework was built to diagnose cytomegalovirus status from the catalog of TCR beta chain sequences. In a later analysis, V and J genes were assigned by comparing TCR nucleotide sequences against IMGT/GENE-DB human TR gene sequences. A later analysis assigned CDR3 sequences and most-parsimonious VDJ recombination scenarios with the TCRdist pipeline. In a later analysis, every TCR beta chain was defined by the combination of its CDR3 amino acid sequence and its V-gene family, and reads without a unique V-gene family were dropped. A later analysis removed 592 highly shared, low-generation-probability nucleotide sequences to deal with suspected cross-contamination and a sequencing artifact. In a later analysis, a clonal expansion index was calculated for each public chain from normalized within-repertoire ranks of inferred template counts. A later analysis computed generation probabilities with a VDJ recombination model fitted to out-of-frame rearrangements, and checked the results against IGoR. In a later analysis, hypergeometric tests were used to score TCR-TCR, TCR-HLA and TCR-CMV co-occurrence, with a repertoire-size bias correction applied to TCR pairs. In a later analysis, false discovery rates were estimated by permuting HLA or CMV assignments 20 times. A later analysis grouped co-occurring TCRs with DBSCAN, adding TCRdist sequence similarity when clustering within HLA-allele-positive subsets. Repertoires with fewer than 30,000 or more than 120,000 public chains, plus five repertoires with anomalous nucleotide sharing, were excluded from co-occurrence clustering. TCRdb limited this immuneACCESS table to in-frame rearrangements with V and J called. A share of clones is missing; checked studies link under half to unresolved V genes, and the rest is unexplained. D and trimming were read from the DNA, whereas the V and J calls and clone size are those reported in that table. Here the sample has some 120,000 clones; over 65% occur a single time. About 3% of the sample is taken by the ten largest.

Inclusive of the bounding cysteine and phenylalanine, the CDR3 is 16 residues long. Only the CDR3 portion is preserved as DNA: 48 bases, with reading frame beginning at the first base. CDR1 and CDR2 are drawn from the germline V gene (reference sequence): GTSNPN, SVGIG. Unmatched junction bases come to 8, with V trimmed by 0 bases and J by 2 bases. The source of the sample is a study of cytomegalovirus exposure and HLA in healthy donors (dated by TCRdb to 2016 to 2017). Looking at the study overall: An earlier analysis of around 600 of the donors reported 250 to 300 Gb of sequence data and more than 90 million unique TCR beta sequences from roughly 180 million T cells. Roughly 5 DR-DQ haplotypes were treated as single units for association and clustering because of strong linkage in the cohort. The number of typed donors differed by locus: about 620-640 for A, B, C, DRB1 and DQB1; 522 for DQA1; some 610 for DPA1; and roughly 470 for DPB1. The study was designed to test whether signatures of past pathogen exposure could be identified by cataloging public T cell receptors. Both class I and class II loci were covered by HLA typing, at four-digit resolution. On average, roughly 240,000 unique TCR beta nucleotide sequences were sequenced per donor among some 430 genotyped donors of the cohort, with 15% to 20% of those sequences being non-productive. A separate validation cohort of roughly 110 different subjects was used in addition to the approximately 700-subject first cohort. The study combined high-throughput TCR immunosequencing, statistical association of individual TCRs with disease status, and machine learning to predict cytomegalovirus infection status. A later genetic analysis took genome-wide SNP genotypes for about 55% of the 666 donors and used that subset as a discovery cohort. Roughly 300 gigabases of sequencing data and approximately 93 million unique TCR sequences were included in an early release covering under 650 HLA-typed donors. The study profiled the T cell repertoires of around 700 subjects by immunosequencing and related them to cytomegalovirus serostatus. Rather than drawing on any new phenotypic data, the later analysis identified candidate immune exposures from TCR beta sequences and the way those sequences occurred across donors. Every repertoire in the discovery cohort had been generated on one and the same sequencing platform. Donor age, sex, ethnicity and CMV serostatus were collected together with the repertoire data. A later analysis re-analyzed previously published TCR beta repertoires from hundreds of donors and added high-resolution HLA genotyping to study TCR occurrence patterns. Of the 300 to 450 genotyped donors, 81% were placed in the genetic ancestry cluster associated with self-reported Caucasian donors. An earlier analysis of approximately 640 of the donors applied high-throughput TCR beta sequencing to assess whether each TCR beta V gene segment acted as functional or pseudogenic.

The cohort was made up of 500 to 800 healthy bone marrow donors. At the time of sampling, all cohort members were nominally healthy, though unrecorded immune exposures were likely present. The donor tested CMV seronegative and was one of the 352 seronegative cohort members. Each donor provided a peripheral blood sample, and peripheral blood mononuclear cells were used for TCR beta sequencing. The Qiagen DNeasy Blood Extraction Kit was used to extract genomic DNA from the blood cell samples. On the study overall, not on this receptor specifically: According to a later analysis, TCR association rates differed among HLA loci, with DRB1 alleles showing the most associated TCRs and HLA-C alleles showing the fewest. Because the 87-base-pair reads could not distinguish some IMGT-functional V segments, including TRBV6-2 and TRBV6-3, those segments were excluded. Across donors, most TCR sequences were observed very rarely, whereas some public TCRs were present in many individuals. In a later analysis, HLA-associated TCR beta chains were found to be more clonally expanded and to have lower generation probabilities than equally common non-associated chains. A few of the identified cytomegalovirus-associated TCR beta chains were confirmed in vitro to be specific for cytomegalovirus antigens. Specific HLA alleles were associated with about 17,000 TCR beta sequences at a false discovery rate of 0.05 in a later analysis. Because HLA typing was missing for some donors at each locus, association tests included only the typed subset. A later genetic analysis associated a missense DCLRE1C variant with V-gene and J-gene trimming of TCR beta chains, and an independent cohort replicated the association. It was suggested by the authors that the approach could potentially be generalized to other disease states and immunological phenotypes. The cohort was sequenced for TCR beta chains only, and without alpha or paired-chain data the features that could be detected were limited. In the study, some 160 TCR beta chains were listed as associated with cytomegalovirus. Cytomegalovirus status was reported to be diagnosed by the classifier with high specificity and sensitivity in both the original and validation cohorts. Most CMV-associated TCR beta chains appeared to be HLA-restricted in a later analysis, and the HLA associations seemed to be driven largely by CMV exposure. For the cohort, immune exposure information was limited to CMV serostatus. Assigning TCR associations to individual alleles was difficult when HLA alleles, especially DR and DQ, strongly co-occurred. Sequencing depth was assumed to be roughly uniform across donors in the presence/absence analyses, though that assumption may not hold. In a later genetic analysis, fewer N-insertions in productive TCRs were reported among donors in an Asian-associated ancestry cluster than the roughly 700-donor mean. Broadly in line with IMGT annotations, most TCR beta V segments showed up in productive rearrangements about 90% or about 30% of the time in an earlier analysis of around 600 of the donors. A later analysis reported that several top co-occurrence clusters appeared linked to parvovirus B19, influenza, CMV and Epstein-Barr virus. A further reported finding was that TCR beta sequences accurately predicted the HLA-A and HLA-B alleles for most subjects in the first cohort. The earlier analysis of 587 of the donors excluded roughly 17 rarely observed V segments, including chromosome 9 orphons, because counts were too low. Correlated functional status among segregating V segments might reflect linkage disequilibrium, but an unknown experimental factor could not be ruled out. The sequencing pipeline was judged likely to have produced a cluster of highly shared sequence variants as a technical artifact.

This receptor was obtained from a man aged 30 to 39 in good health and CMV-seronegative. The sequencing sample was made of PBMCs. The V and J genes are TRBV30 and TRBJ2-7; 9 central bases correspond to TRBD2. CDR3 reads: CAWSVRGGGAPYEQYF. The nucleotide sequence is TGTGCCTGGAGTGTAAGGGGCGGGGGGGCCCCCTACGAGCAGTACTTC.